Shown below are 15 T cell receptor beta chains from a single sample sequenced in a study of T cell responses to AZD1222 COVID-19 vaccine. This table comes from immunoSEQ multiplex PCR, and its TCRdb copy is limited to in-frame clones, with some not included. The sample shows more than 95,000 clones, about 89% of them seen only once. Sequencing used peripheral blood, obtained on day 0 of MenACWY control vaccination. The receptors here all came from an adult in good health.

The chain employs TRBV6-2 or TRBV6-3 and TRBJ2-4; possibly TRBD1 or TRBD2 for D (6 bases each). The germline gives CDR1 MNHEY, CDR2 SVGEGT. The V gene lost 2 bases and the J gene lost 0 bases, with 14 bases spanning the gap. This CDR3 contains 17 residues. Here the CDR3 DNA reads TGTGCCAGCAGTTACGTGGGGGGCAGCTTAGCCAAAAACATTCAGTACTTC. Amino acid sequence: CASSYVGGSLAKNIQYF.

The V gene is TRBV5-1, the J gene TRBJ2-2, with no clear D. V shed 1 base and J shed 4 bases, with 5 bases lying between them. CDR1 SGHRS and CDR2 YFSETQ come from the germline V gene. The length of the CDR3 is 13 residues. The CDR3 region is CASSLQSTGELFF. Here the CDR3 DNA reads TGCGCCAGCAGCTTGCAGAGCACCGGGGAGCTGTTTTTT.

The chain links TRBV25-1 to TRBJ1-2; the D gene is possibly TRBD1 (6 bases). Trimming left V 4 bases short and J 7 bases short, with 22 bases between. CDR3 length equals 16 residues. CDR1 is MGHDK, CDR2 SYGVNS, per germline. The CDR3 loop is CASSVAGGRRRSGYTF. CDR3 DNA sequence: TGTGCCAGCAGTGTGGCCGGGGGCCGCAGGAGGAGTGGCTACACCTTC.

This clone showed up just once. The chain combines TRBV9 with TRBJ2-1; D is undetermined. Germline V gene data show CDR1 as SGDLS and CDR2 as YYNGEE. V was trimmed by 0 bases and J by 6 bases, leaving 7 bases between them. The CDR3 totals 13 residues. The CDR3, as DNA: TGTGCCAGCAGCGTAGAGGTTACCAATGAGCAGTTCTTC. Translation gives CASSVEVTNEQFF.

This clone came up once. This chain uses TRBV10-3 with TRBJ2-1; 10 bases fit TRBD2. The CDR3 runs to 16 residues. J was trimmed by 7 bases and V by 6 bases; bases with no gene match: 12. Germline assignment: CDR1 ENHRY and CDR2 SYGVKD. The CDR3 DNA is TGTGCCATCAGCCTAGTAAGCGGGAGGGCCCAAAATGAGCAGTTCTTC. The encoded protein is CAISLVSGRAQNEQFF.

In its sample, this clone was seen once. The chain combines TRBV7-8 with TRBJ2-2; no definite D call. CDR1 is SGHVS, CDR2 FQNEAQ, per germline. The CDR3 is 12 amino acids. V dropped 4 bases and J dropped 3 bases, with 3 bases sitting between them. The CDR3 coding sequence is TGTGCCAGCAGCTACTACACCGGGGAGCTGTTTTTT. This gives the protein CASSYYTGELFF.

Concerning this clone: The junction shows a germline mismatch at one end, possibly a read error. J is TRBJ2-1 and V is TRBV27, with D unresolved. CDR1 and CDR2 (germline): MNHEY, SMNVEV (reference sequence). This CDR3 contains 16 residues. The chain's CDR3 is CATSQMTPHGSNEQFF. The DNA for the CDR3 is TGTGCCACCAGTCAGATGACCCCTCATGGCTCCAATGAGCAGTTCTTC.

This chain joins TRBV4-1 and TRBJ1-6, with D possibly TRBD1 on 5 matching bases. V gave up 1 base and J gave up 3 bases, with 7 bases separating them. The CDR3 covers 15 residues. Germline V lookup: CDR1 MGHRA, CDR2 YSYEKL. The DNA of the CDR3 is TGCGCCAGCAGCCAAGGGGGCCTCTATAATTCACCCCTCCACTTT. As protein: CASSQGGLYNSPLHF.

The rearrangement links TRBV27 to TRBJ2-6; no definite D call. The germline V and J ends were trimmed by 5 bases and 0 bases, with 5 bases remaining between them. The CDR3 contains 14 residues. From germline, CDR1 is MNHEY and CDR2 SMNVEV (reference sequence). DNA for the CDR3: TGTGCCAGCAGTCCCCGCTCTGGGGCCAACGTCCTGACTTTC. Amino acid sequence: CASSPRSGANVLTF.

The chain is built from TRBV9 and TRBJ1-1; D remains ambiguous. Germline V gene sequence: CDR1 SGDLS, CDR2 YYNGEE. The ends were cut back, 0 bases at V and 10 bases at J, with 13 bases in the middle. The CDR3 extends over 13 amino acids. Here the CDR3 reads CASSVGPQNRAFF. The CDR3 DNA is TGTGCCAGCAGCGTAGGACCTCAAAACAGAGCTTTCTTT.

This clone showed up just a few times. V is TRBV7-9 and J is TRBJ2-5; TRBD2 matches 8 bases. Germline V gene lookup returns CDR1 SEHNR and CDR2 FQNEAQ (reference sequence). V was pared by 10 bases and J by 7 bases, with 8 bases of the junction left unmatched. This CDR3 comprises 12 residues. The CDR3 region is CAIERERGTQYF. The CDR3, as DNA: TGTGCCATAGAGCGGGAGCGGGGGACCCAGTACTTC.

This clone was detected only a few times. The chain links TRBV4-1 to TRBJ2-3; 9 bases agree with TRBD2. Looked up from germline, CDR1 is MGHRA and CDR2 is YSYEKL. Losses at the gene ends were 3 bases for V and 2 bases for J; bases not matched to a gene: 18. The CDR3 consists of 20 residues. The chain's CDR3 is CASSHKALMGLAGLTDTQYF. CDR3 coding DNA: TGCGCCAGCAGCCATAAAGCACTCATGGGGCTAGCGGGGCTCACAGATACGCAGTATTTT.

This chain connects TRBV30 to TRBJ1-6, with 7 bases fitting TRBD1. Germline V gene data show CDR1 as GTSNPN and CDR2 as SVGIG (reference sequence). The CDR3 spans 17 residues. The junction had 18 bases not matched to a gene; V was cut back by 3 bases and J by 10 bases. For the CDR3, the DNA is TGTGCCTGGAGCCAGACAGGGCGCAGCCCCGGGGGCTCACCCCTCCACTTT. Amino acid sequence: CAWSQTGRSPGGSPLHF.

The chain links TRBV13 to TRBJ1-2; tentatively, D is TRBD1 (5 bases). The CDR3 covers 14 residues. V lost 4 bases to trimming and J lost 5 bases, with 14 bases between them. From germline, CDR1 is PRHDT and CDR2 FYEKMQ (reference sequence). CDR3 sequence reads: CASSSPGIGYGYTF. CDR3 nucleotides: TGTGCCAGCAGCTCACCAGGGATCGGGTATGGCTACACCTTC.

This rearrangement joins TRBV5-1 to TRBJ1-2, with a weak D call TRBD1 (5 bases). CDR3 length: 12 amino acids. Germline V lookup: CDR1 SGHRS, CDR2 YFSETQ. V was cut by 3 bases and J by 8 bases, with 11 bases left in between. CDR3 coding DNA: TGCGCCAGCAGCTACGAAAAGGGGGGCTACACCTTC. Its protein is CASSYEKGGYTF.